Listed below are T cell receptor beta chains from one sample, sequenced in a study of regulatory T cells in long-lasting Graves disease. TCRdb re-derived calls from the multiplex PCR reads in MiXCR, one entry per CDR3 protein. Found here are 350,000 to 450,000 distinct CDR3 sequences, about 23% of them singletons; the top ten hold 25% to 30%. Sequencing was performed on peripheral blood mononuclear cells (PBMCs), taken when the disease was refractory, from a patient treated with antithyroid drugs. The receptor source for this set is a woman in her thirties or forties with Graves disease. The CDR3 runs from the conserved cysteine through the conserved F or W. Fields, in order: CDR3 length, J gene, V gene, D gene, clone size, CDR3 DNA, CDR3 protein. A D gene is named only where the DNA matches it firmly. Clone size is not always given. Where it is, it says once, few, many or a class for expanded clones.

CDR3 length: 14
J gene: TRBJ2-4
V gene: TRBV28
D gene: -
clone size: many
CDR3 DNA: TGTGCCAGCAGCATAGACTCCTCGAGAAACATTCAGTACTTC
CDR3 protein: CASSIDSSRNIQYF

CDR3 length: 11
J gene: TRBJ1-1
V gene: TRBV28
D gene: -
clone size: many
CDR3 DNA: TGTGCCAGCAGTTTAAGGTCTGAAGCTTTCTTT
CDR3 protein: CASSLRSEAFF

CDR3 length: 15
J gene: TRBJ2-5
V gene: TRBV11-2
D gene: TRBD2
clone size: many
CDR3 DNA: TGTGCCAGCAGCTTAGGGACTAGCGAGGGAGAGACCCAGTACTTC
CDR3 protein: CASSLGTSEGETQYF

CDR3 length: 13
J gene: TRBJ2-7
V gene: TRBV10-2
D gene: -
clone size: many
CDR3 DNA: TGCGCCAGCAGGAGCGGACAGACCTACGAGCAGTACTTC
CDR3 protein: CASRSGQTYEQYF

CDR3 length: 14
J gene: TRBJ2-7
V gene: TRBV28
D gene: -
clone size: many
CDR3 DNA: TGTGCCAGCAGTTTACCTCAAGGCCCCTACGAGCAGTACTTC
CDR3 protein: CASSLPQGPYEQYF

CDR3 length: 14
J gene: TRBJ2-3
V gene: TRBV28
D gene: -
clone size: -
CDR3 DNA: TGTGCCAGCACCAAGTTCAGAAGCACAGATACGCAGTATTTT
CDR3 protein: CASTKFRSTDTQYF

CDR3 length: 10
J gene: TRBJ2-1
V gene: TRBV28
D gene: -
clone size: -
CDR3 DNA: TGTGCCAGCACAGGGCGTGAGCAGTTCTTC
CDR3 protein: CASTGREQFF

CDR3 length: 15
J gene: TRBJ2-4
V gene: TRBV2
D gene: -
clone size: few
CDR3 DNA: TGTGCCAGCAGTGTTACTAGCAGATTAACAAACATTCAGTACTTC
CDR3 protein: CASSVTSRLTNIQYF

CDR3 length: 15
J gene: TRBJ2-7
V gene: TRBV5-1
D gene: -
clone size: -
CDR3 DNA: TGCGCCAGCAGCCCGAGCGGGTCTAGTGTAAAAGAGCAGTACTTC
CDR3 protein: CASSPSGSSVKEQYF

CDR3 length: 14
J gene: TRBJ1-5
V gene: TRBV10-3
D gene: -
clone size: many
CDR3 DNA: TGTGCCATCAGTGATTCTATCCAGACTCAGCCCCAGCATTTT
CDR3 protein: CAISDSIQTQPQHF

CDR3 length: 15
J gene: TRBJ2-4
V gene: TRBV20-1
D gene: TRBD2
clone size: few
CDR3 DNA: TGCAGTGCTAGACCGAGCGGGAGTACCAAAAACATTCAGTACTTC
CDR3 protein: CSARPSGSTKNIQYF

CDR3 length: 12
J gene: TRBJ2-5
V gene: TRBV20-1
D gene: -
clone size: many
CDR3 DNA: TGCAGTGCCCTGGGGAGCCAAGAGACCCAGTACTTC
CDR3 protein: CSALGSQETQYF

CDR3 length: 16
J gene: TRBJ2-5
V gene: TRBV9
D gene: TRBD2
clone size: few
CDR3 DNA: TGTGCCAGCAGCGTAGGACTAGCGGGGGAACAAGAGACCCAGTACTTC
CDR3 protein: CASSVGLAGEQETQYF

CDR3 length: 13
J gene: TRBJ1-2
V gene: TRBV2
D gene: -
clone size: many
CDR3 DNA: TGTGCCAGCAGTCGGGGGATTGGAGTAGCGCGAACCTTC
CDR3 protein: CASSRGIGVARTF